The 30 T cell receptor delta chains below come from one sample, sequenced in a study of gamma delta lymphoproliferative disorders and STAT genes. The receptor sequences were amplified from genomic DNA of peripheral blood mononuclear cells. TCRdb fed the multiplex PCR reads to CATT. The sample yields 3,500 to 4,500 delta-chain clones, 1% seen once. Sequenced material: blood. The receptors originated from a human donor in good health.

The chain joins TRDV2 to TRDJ1; 12 bases map to TRDD3. Germline assignment: CDR1 GEAIGNYY and CDR2 EKD. V lost 2 bases to trimming and J lost 4 bases; unmatched junction nucleotides: 10. The CDR3 spans 17 residues. The CDR3 sequence: CACDNVLGDTRGDKLIF. CDR3 bases: TGTGCCTGTGACAATGTACTGGGGGATACTAGAGGCGATAAACTCATCTTT.

This clone was seen only a few times. A far larger clone differs by one base, so this is likely a read error. The gene calls are TRDV1 and TRDJ1, with 7 bases identical to TRDD3. CDR1 TSWWSYY and CDR2 QGS come from the germline V gene. This CDR3 region has 21 residues. CDR3 in amino acids: CALGELPLFLGDPPYTNKLIF. CDR3 coding DNA: TGTGCTCTTGGGGAACTACCCCTCTTCTTGGGGGACCCACCGTACACCAATAAACTCATCTTT.

This clone was seen a handful of times. TCRdb assigns this DNA the protein of a much larger clone, which departs from its translation at residue 11; this likely reflects a read error, and the protein shown comes from translating the DNA. V and J are TRDV1 and TRDJ1; D is ambiguous. Trimming took 5 bases from V and 1 from J, leaving 20 bases between them. Germline-derived CDR1 and CDR2 are TSWWSYY and QGS. The CDR3 contains 17 residues. The CDR3 DNA is TGTGCTCTTGGGAGATTGAGCCTGGCGGACCTCACCGATAAACTCATCTTT. This encodes CALGRLSLADLTDKLIF.

This clone turned up a few times. The likely explanation is a read error, given a far larger clone one base away. Other DNA sequences of this sample code for an identical CDR3. The rearrangement joins TRDV1 to TRDJ1, with 11 bases matching TRDD3. Unmatched junction bases numbered 13, after V lost 0 bases and J lost 4 bases. The CDR3 has 19 residues. Germline V gene data show CDR1 as TSWWSYY and CDR2 as QGS. The CDR3 DNA sequence: TGTGCTCTTGGGGAACTGTCCTATCCTGGGGGATACTTTGGCGATAAACTCATCTTT. Residues: CALGELSYPGGYFGDKLIF.

This clone has more than one count but fewer than ten. This DNA's translation differs at residue 7 from TCRdb's protein, which comes from a much larger clone; a read error is likely, and the protein shown is translated from the DNA. The chain employs TRDV2 and TRDJ1; no definite D call. V gave up 0 bases and J gave up 0 bases, with 13 bases separating them. Germline CDR1 is GEAIGNYY and CDR2 is EKD. CDR3 size: 16 residues. The CDR3 loop reads CACDTVEGLNTDKLIF. CDR3 coding DNA: TGTGCCTGTGACACCGTGGAGGGCCTCAACACCGATAAACTCATCTTT.

This clone was counted a few times. TCRdb lists the protein of a much larger clone for this DNA, which differs at residue 10, so this is likely a read error; the protein given here is translated from the DNA itself. The V call is TRDV2, the J call TRDJ1; TRDD3 aligns across 8 bases. Germline V gives CDR1 GEAIGNYY, CDR2 EKD. The junction had 24 bases not matched to a gene; V was cut back by 0 bases and J by 4 bases. The CDR3 sequence is 21 residues long. The CDR3 sequence is CACDTYFQHAGGRLVVDKLIF. The DNA for the CDR3 is TGTGCCTGTGACACCTATTTCCAACATGCTGGGGGACGATTAGTCGTCGATAAACTCATCTTT.

Details on this clone: The TCRdb protein, from a much larger clone, departs from this DNA's translation at residue 4, likely by read error; the protein shown derives from the DNA. The rearrangement uses TRDV2 and TRDJ1; 7 nucleotides agree with TRDD3. The germline CDR1 and CDR2 sequences are GEAIGNYY and EKD. The CDR3 length is 19 residues. V shed 4 bases, J shed 1 base, and the junction held 20 bases outside the gene matches. The CDR3 spells CACETVLGSNIKSTDKLIF. The CDR3 DNA reads TGTGCCTGTGAGACGGTACTGGGGAGCAACATAAAAAGCACCGATAAACTCATCTTT.

A remark on this clone: This DNA translates differently at residue 17 from the TCRdb protein, which is that of a much larger clone; a read error is likely, and the protein shown is the DNA's own translation. The rearrangement uses TRDV2 and TRDJ1, with 12 bases that match TRDD3. The CDR3 extends over 19 amino acids. Germline CDR1 GEAIGNYY, CDR2 EKD. Here the CDR3 reads CACDTVDLGDTQGSDKPIF. The CDR3 nucleotides are TGTGCCTGTGACACCGTTGATCTGGGGGATACGCAAGGTTCCGATAAACCCATCTTT.

This clone is judged medium-sized (0.01 to 0.1%). The chain recombines TRDV1 with TRDJ1, with 8 bases identical to TRDD3. V lost 0 bases to trimming and J lost 1 base; unmatched junction nucleotides: 34. The CDR3 runs to 26 residues. Germline CDR1 TSWWSYY, CDR2 QGS. CDR3 sequence reads: CALGELETPQRFLYGTYWGGTDKLIF. Written as DNA, the CDR3 is TGTGCTCTTGGGGAACTAGAAACCCCCCAACGATTCCTCTACGGTACGTACTGGGGGGGCACCGATAAACTCATCTTT.

Regarding this clone: TCRdb records a much larger clone's protein for this DNA, with a difference at residue 14 that likely arises from a read error; the protein given is the translation of the DNA. This rearrangement joins TRDV1 to TRDJ1, with TRDD3 matching 11 bases. The CDR3 is made up of 19 amino acids. Germline CDR1 reads TSWWSYY; CDR2 reads QGS. The J segment lost 4 bases and the V segment lost 0 bases, leaving 13 bases of the junction unmatched. CDR3 DNA sequence: TGTGCTCTTGGGGAACTGTCCTACCCTGGGGGATACTTTAGCGATAAACTCATCTTT. This sequence encodes CALGELSYPGGYFSDKLIF.

This clone turned up a few times. V and J are TRDV1 and TRDJ1; TRDD3 matches at 12 bases. Germline-derived CDR1 and CDR2 are TSWWSYY and QGS. The CDR3 has 19 residues. V gave up 0 bases and J gave up 5 bases; unmatched junction bases: 13. The CDR3 nucleotides read TGTGCTCTTGGGGAACTGTCCTACCCTGGGGGATACGGCAGAGATAAACTCATCTTT. Its translation: CALGELSYPGGYGRDKLIF.

Comments on this clone: TCRdb lists the protein of a much larger clone for this DNA, which differs at residue 7, so this is likely a read error; the protein given here is translated from the DNA itself. This chain uses TRDV2 with TRDJ1; D unresolved. Per the germline V gene, CDR1 is GEAIGNYY and CDR2 is EKD. The CDR3 runs to 17 residues. V lost 3 bases and J lost 7, with 26 bases in between. This CDR3 is CACDAVITEGPSGKLIF. In DNA form, the CDR3 reads TGTGCCTGTGACGCCGTTATTACTGAGGGACCCAGCGGTAAACTCATCTTT.

In the case of this clone: This DNA's translation and the protein TCRdb lists, from a much larger clone, do not match at residue 5, likely due to a read error; the protein shown is translated from the DNA. A J gene of TRDJ1 was called, though the V gene was not. This CDR3 has 10 residues. The CDR3 DNA reads as TGTGCCTGTGTCTTCACTGGACTCATCTTT. The encoded protein is CACVFTGLIF.

A word on this clone: TCRdb lists the protein of a much larger clone for this DNA, which differs at residue 5, so this is likely a read error; the protein given here is translated from the DNA itself. The rearrangement joins TRDV2 to TRDJ3; TRDD3 matches at 8 bases. V lost 3 bases to trimming and J lost 9 bases; unmatched junction nucleotides: 12. This CDR3 comprises 17 residues. CDR1 is GEAIGNYY, CDR2 EKD, per germline. The CDR3 bases are TGTGCCTGTGACGCTTTGGGGGATCGGAACAGCACCCGACAGATGTTTTTC. Translation: CACDALGDRNSTRQMFF.

This clone was counted between two and nine times. With a far larger clone one base away, a read error is the likely cause. The V gene is TRDV2, the J gene TRDJ3; 10 nucleotides line up with TRDD3. The ends lost 0 bases at V and 2 bases at J; junction bases unmatched: 18. CDR3 length: 23 amino acids. Germline V gene data show CDR1 as GEAIGNYY and CDR2 as EKD. The CDR3 is CACDTGGGGYPHYSPWDTRQMFF. As DNA, the CDR3 is TGTGCCTGTGACACCGGTGGTGGGGGATACCCCCATTATAGCCCCTGGGACACCCGACAGATGTTTTTC.

For this clone: The protein that TCRdb holds for this DNA derives from a much larger clone and differs from the translated DNA at residue 10, which likely indicates a read error; the protein shown here is translated from the DNA. The chain links TRDV2 to TRDJ3; D perhaps matches TRDD3 (5 bases). The length of the CDR3 is 18 residues. Germline V gene sequence: CDR1 GEAIGNYY, CDR2 EKD. The germline V and J ends were trimmed by 0 bases and 3 bases, with 14 bases remaining between them. The CDR3: CACDTAGVSFWDTRQMFF. The CDR3 region has the DNA TGTGCCTGTGACACCGCGGGGGTCAGCTTCTGGGACACCCGACAGATGTTTTTC.

As concerns this clone: This may arise from a read error, as a much more abundant clone is one base away. This chain uses TRAV29/DV5 with TRDJ1; a weak D match, TRDD2 (9 bases). The J gene was missing in TCRdb and was found by matching the end of the DNA to germline. CDR1 and CDR2 from the germline V gene are NSMFDY and ISSIKDK. This CDR3 region has 25 residues. CDR3 residues: CAASAPQRPSYNSGGPMRNTDKLIF. CDR3 in DNA: TGTGCAGCAAGCGCCCCTCAACGGCCTTCCTACAATTCTGGGGGACCCATGAGGAACACTGATAAACTCATCTTT.

Points on this clone: The TCRdb record carries a much larger clone's protein, which differs from this DNA's translation at residue 8; a read error is the likely cause, and the protein listed here is the DNA translation. This sequence joins TRAV36/DV7 and TRDJ3; D is unclear. The CDR3 covers 19 residues. The V gene lost 3 bases and the J gene lost 2 bases, with 21 bases spanning the gap. Germline loops: CDR1 VTNFRS, CDR2 LTSSGIE (reference sequence). The CDR3 loop reads CAVGPLLRAWAWDTRQMFF. CDR3 coding DNA: TGTGCTGTGGGTCCTTTACTGAGGGCTTGGGCCTGGGACACCCGACAGATGTTTTTC.

About this clone: For this DNA, TCRdb reports the protein of a much larger clone, which diverges at residue 5, most likely from a read error; the protein presented here is translated directly from the DNA. The chain carries TRDV2 and TRDJ1; TRDD3 aligns across 13 bases. Germline V gene data show CDR1 as GEAIGNYY and CDR2 as EKD. The ends lost 0 bases at V and 3 bases at J; junction bases unmatched: 6. The length of the CDR3 is 17 residues. CDR3 amino acids: CACDTLLGDTEADKLIF. The CDR3 DNA reads as TGTGCCTGTGACACCTTACTGGGGGATACGGAGGCCGATAAACTCATCTTT.

A few counts support this clone. A far larger clone is one base from this, pointing to a likely read error. V usage is TRDV2 and J usage is TRDJ1, with 8 bases lining up with TRDD3. The CDR3 length is 20 residues. The germline V gene encodes CDR1 GEAIGNYY and CDR2 EKD. CDR3 sequence (DNA): TGTGCCTGTGACCCCGTTCTTTCCCAGGGATACGCGAAGGCCCCCGATAAACTCACCTTT. It yields the protein CACDPVLSQGYAKAPDKLTF.

With regard to this clone: The protein that TCRdb holds for this DNA derives from a much larger clone and differs from the translated DNA at residue 10, which likely indicates a read error; the protein shown here is translated from the DNA. The chain carries TRDV2 and TRDJ1; TRDD3 matches at 10 bases. This CDR3 region has 18 residues. Unmatched junction bases numbered 9, after V lost 0 bases and J lost 0 bases. Looked up from germline, CDR1 is GEAIGNYY and CDR2 is EKD. The CDR3: CACDTLLGDLKNTDKLIF. In DNA form, the CDR3 reads TGTGCCTGTGACACCTTACTGGGGGATCTCAAAAACACCGATAAACTCATCTTT.

This clone was detected a few times. TCRdb's entry gives the protein of a much larger clone, which mismatches this DNA's translation at residue 8, likely from a read error; the protein reported here is translated from the DNA. The gene calls are TRDV1 and TRDJ1, with 8 bases matching TRDD3. The CDR3 extends over 21 amino acids. Germline loops: CDR1 TSWWSYY, CDR2 QGS. V was pared by 3 bases and J by 0 bases, with 21 bases of the junction left unmatched. As DNA, the CDR3 is TGTGCTCTTGGGGATGTTCTGAGGGATACGCGTATTGTTGGGTACACCGATAAACTCATCTTT. The encoded protein is CALGDVLRDTRIVGYTDKLIF.

Concerning this clone itself: The protein in TCRdb stems from a much larger clone and differs at residue 15 from this DNA's translation, likely a read error; here the protein is translated from the DNA. The genes are TRDV1 and TRDJ1; 11 bases agree with TRDD3. The junction had 17 bases not matched to a gene; V was cut back by 1 base and J by 7 bases. Germline V gene data show CDR1 as TSWWSYY and CDR2 as QGS. The CDR3 length is 19 residues. The CDR3 nucleotides read TGTGCTCTTGGGGAACCCACCTACGCTGGGGGATACAGGTTACGTAAACTCATCTTT. Translated: CALGEPTYAGGYRLRKLIF.

The gene calls are TRDV2 and TRDJ1, with 9 bases that match TRDD3. The ends lost 2 bases at V and 0 bases at J; junction bases unmatched: 9. Germline loops: CDR1 GEAIGNYY, CDR2 EKD. This CDR3 has 17 amino acids. The CDR3 DNA follows: TGTGCCTGTGACAGTGTCGGGGGATACCTGTACACCGATAAACTCATCTTT. Amino acids: CACDSVGGYLYTDKLIF.

This clone was found a few times. A read error is likely here: a far larger clone is one base away. Other DNA sequences in this specimen translate into the identical CDR3. The J gene is TRDJ1, the V gene TRDV3, with a weak D call TRDD3 (5 bases). The CDR3 covers 15 residues. Looked up from germline, CDR1 is TVYSNPD and CDR2 is GDNSRS (reference sequence). The CDR3 region is CALAINYWHTDKLIF. CDR3 sequence (DNA): TGTGCCTTGGCAATTAATTACTGGCACACTGATAAACTCATCTTT.

Only a few counts were recorded for this clone. The TCRdb protein comes from a much larger clone and disagrees with this DNA's translation at residue 13, likely due to a read error; the protein given here is derived from the DNA. This chain links TRDV3 with TRDJ1; 12 positions agree with TRDD3. The CDR3 extends over 16 amino acids. The germline gives CDR1 TVYSNPD, CDR2 GDNSRS (reference sequence). DNA of the CDR3: TGTGCCTTAAGGCATTTCTGGGGGATACGCACCGATAGACTCATCTTT. Its translation is CALRHFWGIRTDRLIF. Complete variable domain (other parts from reference TRDV3 and TRDJ1): CDKVTQSSPDQTVASGSEVVLLCTYDTVYSNPDLFWYRIRPDYSFQFVFYGDNSRSEGADFTQGRFSVKHILTQKAFHLVISPVRTEDSATYYCALRHFWGIRTDRLIFGKGTRVTVEP.

In this sample, this clone turned up a few times. The V and J genes are TRDV2 and TRDJ1; 9 nucleotides match TRDD3. CDR1 and CDR2 from the germline V gene are GEAIGNYY and EKD. J was trimmed by 4 bases and V by 0 bases; bases with no gene match: 5. The CDR3 totals 15 residues. The CDR3 sequence is CACDTGGWGIDKLIF. CDR3 sequence (DNA): TGTGCCTGTGACACCGGGGGCTGGGGGATCGATAAACTCATCTTT.

A few counts support this clone. The protein given by TCRdb reflects a much larger clone and differs at residue 10 from this DNA's translation, likely from a read error; the protein shown is the DNA's translation. This chain links TRDV1 with TRDJ1; TRDD3 agrees at 8 bases. This CDR3 has 19 amino acids. CDR1 is TSWWSYY and CDR2 is QGS in the germline V gene. V shed 1 base and J 7 bases; nucleotides not matched to a gene: 20. CDR3 amino acids: CALGEPTYARGYRLGKLIF. As DNA, the CDR3 is TGTGCTCTTGGGGAACCCACCTACGCTAGGGGATACAGGTTAGGTAAACTCATCTTT.

Note on this clone: The protein that TCRdb holds for this DNA derives from a much larger clone and differs from the translated DNA at residue 4, which likely indicates a read error; the protein shown here is translated from the DNA. The V call is TRDV2, the J call TRDJ1; perhaps TRDD3 as D (10 bases). Germline assignment: CDR1 GEAIGNYY and CDR2 EKD. CDR3 size: 19 residues. The CDR3 sequence: CACGTLPTGGSNDTDKLIF. The CDR3 nucleotides read TGTGCCTGTGGCACCCTTCCTACTGGGGGATCGAATGACACCGATAAACTCATCTTT.

Comments on this clone: Translating this DNA gives a protein that differs at residue 6 from the TCRdb one, which belongs to a much larger clone; a read error is likely, and the protein shown is this translation. This chain connects TRDV3 to TRDJ1; D possibly corresponds to TRDD2 (7 bases). Germline V CDR1 and CDR2: TVYSNPD, GDNSRS (reference sequence). This CDR3 contains 18 residues. CDR3 protein: CASYVRGTVGWSTDKLIF. The CDR3 bases are TGTGCTTCCTACGTACGGGGGACGGTGGGATGGTCCACCGATAAACTCATCTTT.